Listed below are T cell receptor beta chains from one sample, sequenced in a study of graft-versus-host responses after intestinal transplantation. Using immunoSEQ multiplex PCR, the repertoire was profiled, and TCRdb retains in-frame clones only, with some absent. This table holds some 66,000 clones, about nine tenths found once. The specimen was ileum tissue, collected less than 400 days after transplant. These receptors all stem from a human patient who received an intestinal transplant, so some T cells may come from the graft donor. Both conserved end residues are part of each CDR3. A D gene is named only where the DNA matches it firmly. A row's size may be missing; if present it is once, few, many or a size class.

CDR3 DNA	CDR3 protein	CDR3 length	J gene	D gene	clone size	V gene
TGTGCCAGCAGCTTAGGTGGGACTCGCCAAGAGACCCAGTACTTC	CASSLGGTRQETQYF	15	TRBJ2-5	-	once	TRBV7-2
TGTGCCAGCAGCCCCGGGACTGGCACAGATACGCAGTATTTT	CASSPGTGTDTQYF	14	TRBJ2-3	-	-	TRBV9
TGTGCCAGTAGTTCCCGACAGGGCGACTACGAGCAGTACTTC	CASSSRQGDYEQYF	14	TRBJ2-7	TRBD1	-	TRBV19
TGTGCCTCCAGGCGTGTTAGCTCCTACGAGCAGTACTTC	CASRRVSSYEQYF	13	TRBJ2-7	-	-	TRBV30
TGTGCCAGCAGTTACGTTACAGGGGGCGTAATAGATGGCTACACCTTC	CASSYVTGGVIDGYTF	16	TRBJ1-2	TRBD1	-	TRBV6-5
TGTGCCAGCAGCCAAGAAAAAGGCGCAGGCTATGGCTACACCTTC	CASSQEKGAGYGYTF	15	TRBJ1-2	-	-	TRBV4-2
TGTGCCAGCAGCCCCGGGACAGGGGACTACGGGCAGTACTTC	CASSPGTGDYGQYF	14	TRBJ2-7	TRBD1	-	TRBV6-5
TGTGCCATCAGTGGCGGACAGGGGGATAACACTGAAGCTTTCTTT	CAISGGQGDNTEAFF	15	TRBJ1-1	TRBD1	-	TRBV10-3
TGTGCCAGCAGTTCCCATCCTCAAGAGACCCAGTACTTC	CASSSHPQETQYF	13	TRBJ2-5	-	-	TRBV6-5
TGCGCCAGCAGCATAACCGGGGAGCTGTTTTTT	CASSITGELFF	11	TRBJ2-2	-	-	TRBV5-1
TGTGCCAGCAGCGTCGAGGACAGTTCGAAGCAGCCCCAGCATTTT	CASSVEDSSKQPQHF	15	TRBJ1-5	-	-	TRBV9
TGTGCCTGGAGAGGAATACAGGGGGAAGGAGAGACCCAGTACTTC	CAWRGIQGEGETQYF	15	TRBJ2-5	TRBD1	-	TRBV30
TGTGCCAGCAGCTGGGAGGATACGCAGTATTTT	CASSWEDTQYF	11	TRBJ2-3	-	-	TRBV13
TGTGCCAGCAGCCAATCTGGGACCCAAGCTTTCTTT	CASSQSGTQAFF	12	TRBJ1-1	-	-	TRBV16
TGTGCCAGCAGGGGCAGACAGGAAACAACCTTCGGGGCCTACAATGAGCAGTTCTTC	CASRGRQETTFGAYNEQFF	19	TRBJ2-1	-	-	TRBV28
TGTGCCAGCAGCCGCACGCAGGGACATGAAGCTTTCTTT	CASSRTQGHEAFF	13	TRBJ1-1	-	few	TRBV6-5
TGTGCCAGCAGTCAAGAGGGGTACAATGAGCAGTTCTTC	CASSQEGYNEQFF	13	TRBJ2-1	-	few	TRBV9
TGTGCCAGCAGTGAATCTCCAGGGGGTCACTATGGCTACACCTTC	CASSESPGGHYGYTF	15	TRBJ1-2	TRBD1	few	TRBV6-1
TGCGCCAGCAGCAAAGGGGGACTAGCGGGGGCATACCTCACAGATACGCAGTATTTT	CASSKGGLAGAYLTDTQYF	19	TRBJ2-3	TRBD2	-	TRBV4-1
TGTGCCAGCAGCGTACACGGGACAGGGAATGAGCAGTTCTTC	CASSVHGTGNEQFF	14	TRBJ2-1	TRBD1	-	TRBV5-5
TGTGCCACTTCGACGGGTCACAGCAATGAGCAGTTCTTC	CATSTGHSNEQFF	13	TRBJ2-1	-	-	TRBV6-6
TGCGGCGTCCGACAGGGAGGAGGGCCCCAGCATTTT	CGVRQGGGPQHF	12	TRBJ1-5	TRBD1	-	TRBV29-1
TGTGCCAGCAGCGTGGCTAGCGGGGGTTACGAGCAGTACTTC	CASSVASGGYEQYF	14	TRBJ2-7	TRBD2	-	TRBV7-6
TGTGCCAGCAGCCGCCGACAGTATTCGAACACTGAAGCTTTCTTT	CASSRRQYSNTEAFF	15	TRBJ1-1	-	-	TRBV5-5
TGTGCCTGGGGGGGACAACCTCAAGTGACCCAGTACTTC	CAWGGQPQVTQYF	13	TRBJ2-5	-	-	TRBV30
TGTGCCACCAGCACCGGAGGATCTCGGACAGCTTTCTTT	CATSTGGSRTAFF	13	TRBJ1-1	-	-	TRBV15
TGTGCCAGCAGCCAGCCGGACAGGGTCGGGTCACCCCTCCACTTT	CASSQPDRVGSPLHF	15	TRBJ1-6	TRBD1	-	TRBV11-1
TGTGCCAGCAGCCAGCTGACAGGGCGAACTGAAGCTTTCTTT	CASSQLTGRTEAFF	14	TRBJ1-1	TRBD1	-	TRBV14
TGTGCCAGCAGTGAAGTTCTGAGCTCCTACAATGAGCAGTTCTTC	CASSEVLSSYNEQFF	15	TRBJ2-1	-	-	TRBV6-1
TGTGCCAGCAGCTTAGGGACCTCCACAGATACGCAGTATTTT	CASSLGTSTDTQYF	14	TRBJ2-3	-	once	TRBV7-2
TGCGCCAGCAGCCCTCCCAGGGGAGGGACTGAAGCTTTCTTT	CASSPPRGGTEAFF	14	TRBJ1-1	-	-	TRBV5-1
TGTGCCAGCTCACCAGGGCAGCCGAATCAGCCCCAGCATTTT	CASSPGQPNQPQHF	14	TRBJ1-5	-	-	TRBV18
TGTGCCAGCAGCTCGACTCCCCTAGGCGATGAGCAGTTCTTC	CASSSTPLGDEQFF	14	TRBJ2-1	-	-	TRBV7-2
TGTGCCAGCAGTACAGGCTTACCCTATGGCTACACCTTC	CASSTGLPYGYTF	13	TRBJ1-2	-	-	TRBV6-1
TGTGCCATCAGTACAAAATATAGCAATCAGCCCCAGCATTTT	CAISTKYSNQPQHF	14	TRBJ1-5	-	-	TRBV10-3
TGCGCCAGCAGCTTTGGGACAGGGGGCTCCTACGAGCAGTACTTC	CASSFGTGGSYEQYF	15	TRBJ2-7	TRBD1	-	TRBV4-1
TGCGCCAGCAGCCGGGGGACAGGGGGCACCTATGGCTACACCTTC	CASSRGTGGTYGYTF	15	TRBJ1-2	TRBD1	once	TRBV4-1
TGTGCCAGCAGCTTGGCCGGGGGGGGTCCCGCAGATACGCAGTATTTT	CASSLAGGGPADTQYF	16	TRBJ2-3	TRBD2	-	TRBV5-6
TGTGCCAGCAGCCAAGGAGGGACTGGAAGCAATCAGCCCCAGCATTTT	CASSQGGTGSNQPQHF	16	TRBJ1-5	-	-	TRBV4-2
TGTGCAAGTCGCTTAGGTCCTCCGGGACAGGATTGTTTTTACTATGGCTACACCTTC	CASRLGPPGQDCFYYGYTF	19	TRBJ1-2	-	-	TRBV12-2
TGTACCAGCAGTCCTACAGGGGTGGGCTACACCTTC	CTSSPTGVGYTF	12	TRBJ1-2	TRBD1	-	TRBV27
TGTGCCTGGAGGGAACTAGGGGTTTCAGAGACCCAGTACTTC	CAWRELGVSETQYF	14	TRBJ2-5	-	-	TRBV30
TGTGCCACCCATTTAGGGCCAGGGGATCCCTATGGCTACACCTTC	CATHLGPGDPYGYTF	15	TRBJ1-2	-	-	TRBV28
TGTGCCAGCAGCTTAGGGCTAGGTTCGGGGGCGATTAACTATGGCTACACCTTC	CASSLGLGSGAINYGYTF	18	TRBJ1-2	-	-	TRBV7-2
TGTGCCAGCAGCGGGGACTTCGCCAATGAAAAACTGTTTTTT	CASSGDFANEKLFF	14	TRBJ1-4	-	-	TRBV2
TGTGCCAGCAGTGAGAGGGCTACCTACAATGAGCAGTTCTTC	CASSERATYNEQFF	14	TRBJ2-1	-	once	TRBV2
TGTGCCAGCAGCCGGGACAGGGGGGACAATGAGCAGTTCTTC	CASSRDRGDNEQFF	14	TRBJ2-1	-	-	TRBV21-1
TGTGCCAGCAGCTTGGAACTAGCGGGCTCCTACGAGCAGTACTTC	CASSLELAGSYEQYF	15	TRBJ2-7	TRBD2	-	TRBV5-8